This is a list of T cell receptor beta chains from one sample in a study of T-cell memory formation after mild COVID-19. Each CDR3 protein gets one entry after TCRdb re-called the 5' RACE reads with MiXCR. This sample has 500,000 to 650,000 distinct CDR3 sequences, with about 20% found just once. Sequenced material: PBMCs or a T cell subset sorted from them (not recorded which). The receptor source for this set is an adult woman who had mild COVID-19 (a few samples of this study predate the infection). Cell type and time point are not known. The CDR3 runs from the conserved cysteine through the conserved F or W. Fields, in order: J gene, D gene, V gene, clone size, CDR3 DNA, CDR3 protein. A D gene is named only where the DNA matches it firmly. Size is omitted from some rows. Given values are once, few, many or a class for expanded clones.

J gene: TRBJ1-1
D gene: NA
V gene: TRBV7-9
clone size: NA
CDR3 DNA: TGTGCCAGCAGCTTAGGACTCAGGGAGAACACTGAAGCTTTCTTT
CDR3 protein: CASSLGLRENTEAFF

J gene: TRBJ2-1
D gene: TRBD1
V gene: TRBV7-9
clone size: few
CDR3 DNA: TGTGCCAGCAGCTACCCCGGAACAGGGGGCGCCTACAATGAGCAGTTCTTC
CDR3 protein: CASSYPGTGGAYNEQFF

J gene: TRBJ2-7
D gene: TRBD2
V gene: TRBV19
clone size: NA
CDR3 DNA: TGTGCCAGTAGCGACCCAGGACTAGCGAACTCCTACGAGCAGTACTTC
CDR3 protein: CASSDPGLANSYEQYF

J gene: TRBJ2-3
D gene: TRBD2
V gene: TRBV9
clone size: NA
CDR3 DNA: TGTGCCAGCAGCGTAGCGCTAGCGGGGGGGACAGATACGCAGTATTTT
CDR3 protein: CASSVALAGGTDTQYF

J gene: TRBJ2-5
D gene: NA
V gene: TRBV20-1
clone size: few
CDR3 DNA: TGCAGTGCTAGAGATAGGGGAGAGACCCAGTACTTC
CDR3 protein: CSARDRGETQYF

J gene: TRBJ2-5
D gene: TRBD2
V gene: TRBV5-1
clone size: NA
CDR3 DNA: TGCGCCAGCAGCTCGGAGGGGGCTAGCGGGAAGGAGACCCAGTACTTC
CDR3 protein: CASSSEGASGKETQYF

J gene: TRBJ2-6
D gene: NA
V gene: TRBV3-1
clone size: NA
CDR3 DNA: TGTGCCAGCAGCCAAGGAAGGGCTGGGGCCAACGTCCTGACTTTC
CDR3 protein: CASSQGRAGANVLTF

J gene: TRBJ1-6
D gene: TRBD1
V gene: TRBV18
clone size: NA
CDR3 DNA: TGTGCCAGCTCACGGACAGGAGGCTTGAGCTCCTATAATTCACCCCTCCACTTT
CDR3 protein: CASSRTGGLSSYNSPLHF

J gene: TRBJ2-5
D gene: TRBD2
V gene: TRBV29-1
clone size: NA
CDR3 DNA: TGCAGCGTTGAGGGACTAGCGGGAGGGGGTACCAGAGAGACCCAGTACTTC
CDR3 protein: CSVEGLAGGGTRETQYF

J gene: TRBJ2-1
D gene: NA
V gene: TRBV7-9
clone size: few
CDR3 DNA: TGTGCCAGCAGCTTTCCTGGGGGCCGTTGGGTGGATGAGCAGTTCTTC
CDR3 protein: CASSFPGGRWVDEQFF

J gene: TRBJ2-5
D gene: NA
V gene: TRBV6-2/TRBV6-3
clone size: NA
CDR3 DNA: TGTGCCAGCAGTTACGCCGGGAAGTACCAAGAGACCCAGTACTTC
CDR3 protein: CASSYAGKYQETQYF

J gene: TRBJ1-1
D gene: TRBD1
V gene: TRBV28
clone size: few
CDR3 DNA: TGTGCCAGCAGTTCCCCGGGGACAGGGGGCACTGAAGCTTTCTTT
CDR3 protein: CASSSPGTGGTEAFF

J gene: TRBJ1-1
D gene: TRBD1
V gene: TRBV5-6
clone size: NA
CDR3 DNA: TGTGCCAGCACCCCGCTTGTCCAGGGGGCGTACACTGAAGCTTTCTTT
CDR3 protein: CASTPLVQGAYTEAFF

J gene: TRBJ2-1
D gene: TRBD2
V gene: TRBV4-3
clone size: few
CDR3 DNA: TGCGCCAGCAGCCAAGTCCCCGTTACTAGCGGGAGGGAGCCGCAGTTCTTC
CDR3 protein: CASSQVPVTSGREPQFF

J gene: TRBJ2-3
D gene: TRBD2
V gene: TRBV4-3
clone size: NA
CDR3 DNA: TGCGCCAGCAGCCAAGATAGGCTAGCGGGAGAAGATACGCAGTATTTT
CDR3 protein: CASSQDRLAGEDTQYF

J gene: TRBJ2-1
D gene: TRBD1
V gene: TRBV6-6
clone size: many
CDR3 DNA: TGTGCCAGCAGTTCGCGACAGGGGGCTTTCAATGAGCAGTTCTTC
CDR3 protein: CASSSRQGAFNEQFF

J gene: TRBJ2-3
D gene: NA
V gene: TRBV4-1
clone size: NA
CDR3 DNA: TGCGCCAGCAGCCAAGATGGACTACCCAATACGCAGTATTTT
CDR3 protein: CASSQDGLPNTQYF

J gene: TRBJ2-1
D gene: NA
V gene: TRBV20-1
clone size: NA
CDR3 DNA: TGCAGTGCTGGTAGCGGCAATGAGCAGTTCTTC
CDR3 protein: CSAGSGNEQFF

J gene: TRBJ2-7
D gene: TRBD1
V gene: TRBV12-3/TRBV12-4
clone size: few
CDR3 DNA: TGTGCCAGCAGTGGGACAGGAGTCTCGTACGAGCAGTACTTC
CDR3 protein: CASSGTGVSYEQYF

J gene: TRBJ2-3
D gene: TRBD2
V gene: TRBV2
clone size: NA
CDR3 DNA: TGTGCCAGCAGGCGCAACCAAGGACTAGCGGGAAGTGTTAGGGGTACGCAGTATTTT
CDR3 protein: CASRRNQGLAGSVRGTQYF